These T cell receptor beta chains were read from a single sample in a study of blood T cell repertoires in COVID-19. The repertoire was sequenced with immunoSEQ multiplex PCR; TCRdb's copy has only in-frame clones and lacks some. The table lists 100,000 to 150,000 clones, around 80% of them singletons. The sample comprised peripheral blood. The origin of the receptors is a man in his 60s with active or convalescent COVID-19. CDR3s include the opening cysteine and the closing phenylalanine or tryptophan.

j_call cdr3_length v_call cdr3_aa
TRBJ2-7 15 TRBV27 CATAGGISGLYEQYF
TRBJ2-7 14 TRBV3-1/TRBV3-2 CASSLTSGRYEQYF
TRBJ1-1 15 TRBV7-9 CASSLAQTGGTEAFF
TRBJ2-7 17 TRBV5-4 CASSYDPRPGRSYEQYF
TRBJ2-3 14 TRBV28 CASSPGYSTDTQYF
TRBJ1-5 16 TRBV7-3 CAKPFGQAPCREPQHF
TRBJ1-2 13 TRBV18 CASSPGGTYGYTF
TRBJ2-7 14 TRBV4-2 CASSSLARSYEQYF
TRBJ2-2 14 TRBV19 CASRRAADTGELFF
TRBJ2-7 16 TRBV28 CASREGLAGFTYEQYF
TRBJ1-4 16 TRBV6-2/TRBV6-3 CASSATQGGYNEKLFF
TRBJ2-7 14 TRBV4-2 CASSLPGTSNEQYF
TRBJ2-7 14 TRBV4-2 CASSQGGSPGEQYF
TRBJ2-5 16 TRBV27 CASRETSGSFQETQYF
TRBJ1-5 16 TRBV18 CASSPGTGKLNQPQHF
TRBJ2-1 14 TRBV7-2 CASSLGGPYNEQFF
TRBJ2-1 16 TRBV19 CASSPRGWPGGHEQFF
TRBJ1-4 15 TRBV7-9 CASSLEGIVGEKLFF
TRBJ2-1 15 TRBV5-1 CASSLVSSSYNEQFF